This record covers a single T cell receptor beta chain. Antigen: not known. In the authors' workflow: After removing out-of-frame reads, 2,204,828 distinct TCRbeta sequences remained. Sequencing was performed with immunoSEQ multiplex PCR; in TCRdb, only in-frame clones are kept and a portion is missing. Clone size and V and J calls were adopted from that table, with D and trimming inferred from the DNA. This table has approximately 40,000 clones, 76% appearing once. Deletions cut 6 bases from V and 0 bases from J, with 12 bases between. Looked up from germline, CDR1 is SGHTA and CDR2 is FQGNSA. The CDR3 is 15 residues long. The data derive from a study of memory CD4+ T cells and cytomegalovirus serostatus. In the study overall: This sample comes from healthy Belgian adults, about 10 CMV seropositive, 24 seronegative. Study-level points and caveats: About two fifths of the roughly 150 known CMV-associated TCRbeta sequences appeared in CD4+ memory.

The sort gate was single viable CD3+CD4+CD8-CD45RO+ cells for memory CD4+ T cells. Total CD4+ T cells were enriched by CD4 positive selection. The source of this sequence is an adult in good health and CMV-seronegative. Input material: memory CD4+ T cells from blood. The rearrangement links TRBV7-2 to TRBJ1-3; D call uncertain. The DNA of the CDR3 is TGTGCCAGCAGTCCAGGTCCCGGCTCTGGAAACACCATATATTTT. Residues: CASSPGPGSGNTIYF.